These T cell receptor beta chains were read from a single sample in a study of cytomegalovirus exposure and HLA in healthy donors. The table came from immunoSEQ multiplex PCR; TCRdb's copy has only in-frame clones and leaves some out. Its clone listing holds roughly 100,000 clones. The sample consisted of PBMCs. Receptor source: a man aged 40-49 years in good health and CMV-seronegative. CDR3s leave out the opening cysteine and the closing phenylalanine or tryptophan. The order of the fields is V gene, J gene, CDR3 protein.

>TRBV27|TRBJ2-7
ASRRGGTSGGSYEQY
>TRBV6-1|TRBJ2-3
ASSRGGDTQY
>TRBV7-2|TRBJ2-7
ASSLDRESYEQY
>TRBV5-6|TRBJ1-1
ASSIRTALMNTEAF
>TRBV28|TRBJ2-1
ASRPRTGPNEQF
>TRBV15|TRBJ2-1
ATSASRGYYNEQF
>TRBV13|TRBJ1-2
ASSLVGGSNYGYT
>TRBV19|TRBJ2-7
ASSVGTSGLLTYEQY
>TRBV5-6|TRBJ2-5
ASSFQSGKQY
>TRBV11-3|TRBJ2-2
ASSSRQGSNTGELF
>TRBV30|TRBJ2-5
AWSKGGTGDGETQY
>TRBV2|TRBJ1-2
ASSEESRGKGYGYT
>TRBV6-4|TRBJ2-3
ASSEGQGSTDTQY
>TRBV4-3|TRBJ2-1
ASSQEPPGTVTYNEQF
>TRBV9|TRBJ2-1
ASSVERLAIEQF
>TRBV4-3|TRBJ1-5
ASGQDLSQPQH
>TRBV28|TRBJ1-4
ASSPDSIREKLF
>TRBV27|TRBJ1-3
ASRQGAGNTIY
>TRBV30|TRBJ2-7
AWTQSGYEQY
>TRBV29-1|TRBJ2-7
SVESPRTGDYEQY
>TRBV6-5|TRBJ1-5
ASSLRPSNNQPQH
>TRBV6-6|TRBJ2-7
ASAAGTNEQY
>TRBV4-1|TRBJ1-2
ASSPGTWTNGYT
>TRBV4-3|TRBJ2-7
ASSQTRLAGAYEQY
>TRBV7-7|TRBJ2-5
ASSPFGLAGGETQY
>TRBV4-3|TRBJ2-7
ASSPGTGAYEQY
>TRBV19|TRBJ2-3
ASSIAHGTSGRKDTQY
>TRBV5-6|TRBJ2-7
ASSSPDRGLGLY
>TRBV7-9|TRBJ2-7
ASSLPRAPYEQY
>TRBV6-1|TRBJ2-1
ASSEFSGASNEQF
>TRBV28|TRBJ2-7
ASSTGTGVENYEQY
>TRBV7-9|TRBJ2-7
ASSPTSGATYEQY
>TRBV2|TRBJ2-1
ASSGDSSYNEQF
>TRBV5-5|TRBJ1-6
ASSLENSPLH
>TRBV19|TRBJ2-6
ASSTRTISGANVLT
>TRBV27|TRBJ2-3
ASRGQFTDTQY
>TRBV14|TRBJ2-7
ASSQVTTPEQY